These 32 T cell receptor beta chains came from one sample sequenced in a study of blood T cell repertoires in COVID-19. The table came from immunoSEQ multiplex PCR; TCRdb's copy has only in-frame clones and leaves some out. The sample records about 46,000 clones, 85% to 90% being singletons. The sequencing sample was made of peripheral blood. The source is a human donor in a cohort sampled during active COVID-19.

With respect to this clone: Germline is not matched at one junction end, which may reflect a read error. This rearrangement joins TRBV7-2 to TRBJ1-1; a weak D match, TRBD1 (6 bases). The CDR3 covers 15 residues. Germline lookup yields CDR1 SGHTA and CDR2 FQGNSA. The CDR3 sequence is CASSLAQGAKTEAFF. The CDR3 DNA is TGTGCCAGCAGCCTAGCACAGGGCGCGAAAACTGAAGCTTTCTTT.

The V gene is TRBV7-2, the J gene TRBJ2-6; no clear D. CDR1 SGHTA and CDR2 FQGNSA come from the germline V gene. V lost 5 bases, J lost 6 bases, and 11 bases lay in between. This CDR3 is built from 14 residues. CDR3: CASSPGFAANVLTF. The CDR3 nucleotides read TGTGCCAGCAGCCCGGGTTTTGCGGCCAACGTCCTGACTTTC. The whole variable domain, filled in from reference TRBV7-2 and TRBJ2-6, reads GAGVSQSPSNKVTEKGKDVELRCDPISGHTALYWYRQSLGQGLEFLIYFQGNSAPDKSGLPSDRFSAERTGGSVSTLTIQRTQQEDSAVYLCASSPGFAANVLTFGAGSRLTVL.

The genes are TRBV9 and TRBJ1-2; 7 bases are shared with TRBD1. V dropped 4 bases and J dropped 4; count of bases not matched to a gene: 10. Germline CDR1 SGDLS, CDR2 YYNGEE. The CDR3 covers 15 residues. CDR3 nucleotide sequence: TGTGCCAGCAGCCCACGACAGGGACTAGTCTATGGCTACACCTTC. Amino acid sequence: CASSPRQGLVYGYTF.

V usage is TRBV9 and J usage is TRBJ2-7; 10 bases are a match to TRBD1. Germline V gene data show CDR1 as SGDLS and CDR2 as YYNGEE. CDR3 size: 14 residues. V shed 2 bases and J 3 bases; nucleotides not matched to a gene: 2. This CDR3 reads CASSVGTGDYEQYF. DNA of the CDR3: TGTGCCAGCAGCGTGGGGACAGGGGACTACGAGCAGTACTTC.

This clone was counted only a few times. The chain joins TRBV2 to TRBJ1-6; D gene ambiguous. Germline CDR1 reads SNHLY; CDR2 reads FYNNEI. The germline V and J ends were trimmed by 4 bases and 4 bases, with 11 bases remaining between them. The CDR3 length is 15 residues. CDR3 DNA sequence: TGTGCCAGCAGTGGACGGGATCGATATAATTCACCCCTCCACTTT. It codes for CASSGRDRYNSPLHF.

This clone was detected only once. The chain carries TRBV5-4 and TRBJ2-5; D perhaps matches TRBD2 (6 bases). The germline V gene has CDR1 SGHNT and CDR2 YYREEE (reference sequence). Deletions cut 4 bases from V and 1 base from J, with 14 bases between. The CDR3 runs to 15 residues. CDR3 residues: CASSPGVAAQETQYF. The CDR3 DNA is TGTGCCAGCAGCCCGGGGGTAGCGGCCCAAGAGACCCAGTACTTC.

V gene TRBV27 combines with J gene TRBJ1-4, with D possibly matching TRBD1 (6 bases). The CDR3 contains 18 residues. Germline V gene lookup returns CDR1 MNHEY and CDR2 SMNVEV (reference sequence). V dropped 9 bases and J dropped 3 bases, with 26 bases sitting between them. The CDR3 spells CASKSQGQTPVANEKLFF. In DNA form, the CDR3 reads TGTGCCAGTAAGAGCCAAGGACAGACACCTGTCGCTAATGAAAAACTGTTTTTT.

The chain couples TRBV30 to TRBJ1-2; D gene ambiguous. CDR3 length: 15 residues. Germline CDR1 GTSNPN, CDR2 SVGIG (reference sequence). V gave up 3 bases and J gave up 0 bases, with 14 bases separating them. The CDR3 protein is CAWSLPGAPNYGYTF. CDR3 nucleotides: TGTGCCTGGAGCCTCCCCGGAGCTCCTAACTATGGCTACACCTTC.

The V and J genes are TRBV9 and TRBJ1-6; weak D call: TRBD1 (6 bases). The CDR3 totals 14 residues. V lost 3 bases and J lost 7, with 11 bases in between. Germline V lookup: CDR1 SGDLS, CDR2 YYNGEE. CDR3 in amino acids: CASSEEDSNSPLHF. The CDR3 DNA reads TGTGCCAGCAGCGAGGAGGACAGCAATTCACCCCTCCACTTT.

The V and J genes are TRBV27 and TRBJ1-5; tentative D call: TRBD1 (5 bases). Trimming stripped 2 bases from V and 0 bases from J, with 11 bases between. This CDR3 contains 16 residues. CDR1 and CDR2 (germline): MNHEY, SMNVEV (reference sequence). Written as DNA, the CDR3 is TGTGCCAGCAGTTTACGGGGGGTGGATAGCAATCAGCCCCAGCATTTT. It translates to CASSLRGVDSNQPQHF.

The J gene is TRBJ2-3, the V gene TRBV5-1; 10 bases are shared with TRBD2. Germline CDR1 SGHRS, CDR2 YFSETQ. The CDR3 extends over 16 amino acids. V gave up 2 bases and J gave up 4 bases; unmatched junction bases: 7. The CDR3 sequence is CASSLSLAGVPDTQYF. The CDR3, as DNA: TGCGCCAGCAGCTTATCCCTAGCGGGAGTTCCAGATACGCAGTATTTT.

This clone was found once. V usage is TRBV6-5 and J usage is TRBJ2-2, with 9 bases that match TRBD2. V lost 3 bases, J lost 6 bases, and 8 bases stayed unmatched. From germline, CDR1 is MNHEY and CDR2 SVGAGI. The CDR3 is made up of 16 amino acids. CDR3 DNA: TGTGCCAGCAGTTATTGGGGCGGGGGGGCCCCCGGGGAGCTGTTTTTT. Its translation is CASSYWGGGAPGELFF.

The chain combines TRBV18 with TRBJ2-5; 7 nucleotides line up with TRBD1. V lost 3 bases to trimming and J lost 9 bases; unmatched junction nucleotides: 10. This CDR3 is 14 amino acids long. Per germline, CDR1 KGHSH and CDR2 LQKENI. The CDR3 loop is CASSPGQPQGAQYF. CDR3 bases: TGTGCCAGCTCACCGGGACAGCCCCAAGGAGCCCAGTACTTC.

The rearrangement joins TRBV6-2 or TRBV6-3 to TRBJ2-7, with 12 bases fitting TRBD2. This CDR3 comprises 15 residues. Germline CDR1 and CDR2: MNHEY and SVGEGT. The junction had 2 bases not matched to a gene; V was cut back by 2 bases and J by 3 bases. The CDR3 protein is CASSYETSGSYEQYF. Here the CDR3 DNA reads TGTGCCAGCAGTTACGAGACTAGCGGGAGCTACGAGCAGTACTTC.

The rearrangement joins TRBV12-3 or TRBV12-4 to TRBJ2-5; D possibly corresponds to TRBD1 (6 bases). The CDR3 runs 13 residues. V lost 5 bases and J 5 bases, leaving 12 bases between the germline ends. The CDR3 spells CASSLNRVETQYF. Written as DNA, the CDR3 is TGTGCCAGCAGTCTAAACAGGGTTGAGACCCAGTACTTC.

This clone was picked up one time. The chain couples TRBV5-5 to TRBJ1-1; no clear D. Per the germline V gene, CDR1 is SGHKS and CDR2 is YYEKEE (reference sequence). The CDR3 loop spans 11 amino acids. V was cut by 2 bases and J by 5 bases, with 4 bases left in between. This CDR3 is CASSFRTEAFF. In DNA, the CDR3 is TGTGCCAGCAGCTTTCGTACTGAAGCTTTCTTT.

The CDR3 region is CASSPLLAGSYEQYF. CDR3 bases: TGTGCCAGCAGCCCCTTGCTAGCGGGGTCCTACGAGCAGTACTTC. The rearrangement uses TRBV7-9 and TRBJ2-7; 9 bases match TRBD2. The CDR3 runs 15 residues. V lost 5 bases and J lost 1; bases outside the gene matches: 6. Germline V gene lookup returns CDR1 SEHNR and CDR2 FQNEAQ (reference sequence).

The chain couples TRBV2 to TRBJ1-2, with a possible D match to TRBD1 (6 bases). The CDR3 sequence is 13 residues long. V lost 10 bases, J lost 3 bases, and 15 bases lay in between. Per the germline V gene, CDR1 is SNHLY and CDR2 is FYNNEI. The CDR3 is CAIPTGRDYGYTF. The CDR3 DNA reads TGTGCCATTCCTACAGGGCGCGACTATGGCTACACCTTC.

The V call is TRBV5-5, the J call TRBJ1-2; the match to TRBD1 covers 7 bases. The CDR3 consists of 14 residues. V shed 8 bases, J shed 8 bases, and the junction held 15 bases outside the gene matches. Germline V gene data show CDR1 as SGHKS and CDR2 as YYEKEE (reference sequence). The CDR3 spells CASTRTGLGEGYTF. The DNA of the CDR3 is TGTGCCAGTACGCGGACAGGCCTTGGAGAGGGCTACACCTTC.

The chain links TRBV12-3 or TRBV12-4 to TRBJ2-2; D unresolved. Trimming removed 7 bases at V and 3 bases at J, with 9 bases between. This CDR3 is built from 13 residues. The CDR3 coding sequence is TGTGCCAGCATCGAGCAGGACACCGGGGAGCTGTTTTTT. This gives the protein CASIEQDTGELFF.

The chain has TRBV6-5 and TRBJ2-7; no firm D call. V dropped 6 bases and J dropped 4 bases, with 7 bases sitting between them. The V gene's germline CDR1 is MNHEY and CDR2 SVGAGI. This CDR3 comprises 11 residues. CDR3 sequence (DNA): TGTGCCAGCAGCCCCCAATACGAGCAGTACTTC. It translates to CASSPQYEQYF.

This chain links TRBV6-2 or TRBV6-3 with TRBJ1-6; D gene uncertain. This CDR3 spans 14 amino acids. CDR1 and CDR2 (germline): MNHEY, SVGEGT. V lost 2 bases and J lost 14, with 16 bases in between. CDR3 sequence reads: CASSYQASFRSLHF. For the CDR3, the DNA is TGTGCCAGCAGTTACCAGGCCTCCTTCAGATCCCTCCACTTT.

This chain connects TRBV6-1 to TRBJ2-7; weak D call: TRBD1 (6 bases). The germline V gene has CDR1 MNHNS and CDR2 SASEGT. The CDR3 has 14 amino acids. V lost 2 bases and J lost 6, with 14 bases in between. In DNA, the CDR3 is TGTGCCAGCAGTGAAATATCGAGCAGGGGCGAGCAGTACTTC. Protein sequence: CASSEISSRGEQYF.

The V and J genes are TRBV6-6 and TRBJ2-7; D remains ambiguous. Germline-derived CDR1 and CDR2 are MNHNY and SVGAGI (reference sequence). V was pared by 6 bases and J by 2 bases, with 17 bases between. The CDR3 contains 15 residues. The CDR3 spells CASSLSAAAAYEQYF. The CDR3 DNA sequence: TGTGCCAGCAGCCTCTCTGCTGCGGCTGCCTACGAGCAGTACTTC.

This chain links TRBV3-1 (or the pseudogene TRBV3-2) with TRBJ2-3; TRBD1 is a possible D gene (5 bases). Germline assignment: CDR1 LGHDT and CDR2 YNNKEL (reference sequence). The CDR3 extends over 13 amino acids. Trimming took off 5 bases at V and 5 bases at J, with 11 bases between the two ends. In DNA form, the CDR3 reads TGTGCCAGCAGCTCCTCAGGGTTAGATACGCAGTATTTT. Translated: CASSSSGLDTQYF.

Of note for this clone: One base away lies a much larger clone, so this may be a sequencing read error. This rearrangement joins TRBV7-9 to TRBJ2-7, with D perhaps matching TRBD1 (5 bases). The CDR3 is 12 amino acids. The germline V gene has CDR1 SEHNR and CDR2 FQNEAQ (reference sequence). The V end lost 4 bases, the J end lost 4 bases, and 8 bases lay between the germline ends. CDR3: CASSSDRYEQYF. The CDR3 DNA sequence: TGTGCCAGCAGCTCCGACAGATACGAGCAGTACTTC.

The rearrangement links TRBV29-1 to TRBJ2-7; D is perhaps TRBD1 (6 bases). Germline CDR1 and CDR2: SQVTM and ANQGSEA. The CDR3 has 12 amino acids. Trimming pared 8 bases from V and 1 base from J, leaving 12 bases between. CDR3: CSTRDTSYEQYF. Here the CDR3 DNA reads TGCAGCACCCGGGACACTTCCTACGAGCAGTACTTC.

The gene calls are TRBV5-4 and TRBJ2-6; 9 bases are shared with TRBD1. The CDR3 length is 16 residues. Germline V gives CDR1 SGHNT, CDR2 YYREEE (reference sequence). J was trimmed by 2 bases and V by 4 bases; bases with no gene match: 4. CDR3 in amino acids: CASSPGTGTGANVLTF. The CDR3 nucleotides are TGTGCCAGCAGCCCGGGGACAGGGACTGGGGCCAACGTCCTGACTTTC.

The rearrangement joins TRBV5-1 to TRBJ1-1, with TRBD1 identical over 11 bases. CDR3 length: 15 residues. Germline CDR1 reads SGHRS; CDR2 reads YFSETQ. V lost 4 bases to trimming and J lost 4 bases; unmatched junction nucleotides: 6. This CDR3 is CASSTLGTGGTEAFF. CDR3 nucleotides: TGCGCCAGCAGCACCCTGGGGACAGGGGGCACTGAAGCTTTCTTT.

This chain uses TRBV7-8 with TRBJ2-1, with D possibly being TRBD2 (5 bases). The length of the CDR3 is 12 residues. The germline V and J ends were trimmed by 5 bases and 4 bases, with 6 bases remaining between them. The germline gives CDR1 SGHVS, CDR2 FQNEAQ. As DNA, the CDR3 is TGTGCCAGCAGCCCGGGGTACAATGAGCAGTTCTTC. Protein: CASSPGYNEQFF.

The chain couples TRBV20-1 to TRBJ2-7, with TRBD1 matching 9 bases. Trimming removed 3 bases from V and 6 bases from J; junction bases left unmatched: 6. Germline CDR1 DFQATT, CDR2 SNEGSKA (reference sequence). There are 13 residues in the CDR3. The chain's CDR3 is CSASGTGSREQYF. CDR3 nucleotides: TGCAGTGCTAGTGGGACAGGGTCCCGCGAGCAGTACTTC.

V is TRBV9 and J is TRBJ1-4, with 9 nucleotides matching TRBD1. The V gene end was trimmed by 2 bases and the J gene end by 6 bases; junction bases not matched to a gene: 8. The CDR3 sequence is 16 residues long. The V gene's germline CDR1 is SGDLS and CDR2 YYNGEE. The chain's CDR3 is CASSVRQGGAHEKLFF. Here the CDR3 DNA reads TGTGCCAGCAGCGTCAGACAGGGGGGGGCCCATGAAAAACTGTTTTTT.